The clone carrying this TCR beta chain was counted ten times or more. This record comes from a study of T-cell reconstitution after alpha-beta-depleted transplantation in children. Unique molecular identifiers were incorporated when the TCRbeta library was constructed. TCRdb reanalysed the PCR reads using MiXCR and keeps one entry per CDR3 protein. The sample lists around 800,000 distinct CDR3 sequences, around 15% occurring once. CDR3 length: 15 residues. Looked up from germline, CDR1 is SGHAT and CDR2 is FQNNGV. V gave up 5 bases and J gave up 0 bases; unmatched junction bases: 5. The clonotype was recovered from a male patient aged 10 to 17 who had a stem cell transplant for acute lymphoblastic leukemia, so the T cells may come from the graft donor. The source material was PBMCs, mostly from graft donor cells, sampled 360 days after TCRalphabeta/CD19-depleted stem cell transplant. The rearrangement joins TRBV11-2 to TRBJ2-3; 7 bases are shared with TRBD1. The DNA of the CDR3 is TGTGCCAGCAGCCGGGACAGATCTAGCACAGATACGCAGTATTTT. Protein product: CASSRDRSSTDTQYF.